A single T cell receptor beta chain is shown here with its context. The antigen remains undetermined. TCRdb's copy holds only in-frame clones and misses some; the assay was immunoSEQ multiplex PCR. The sample yields under 40,000 clones, around two thirds seen once. This sample was included in a study of vaccination effects on CD4 cells after COVID-19. Following 10 days of culture, CD4+ T cells were isolated. Sequences were derived from CD4+ T cells from PBMCs cultured without peptide, sampled before COVID-19 vaccination. The receptor was derived from a human donor who received a COVID-19 vaccine.

CDR3 loop: CASSPGAGLGYPHF. In DNA, the CDR3 is TGTGCCAGCAGCCCCGGGGCAGGGCTGGGGTATCCGCATTTT. V is TRBV3-1 (or the pseudogene TRBV3-2) and J is TRBJ1-5, with a weak D call TRBD1 (5 bases). V was trimmed by 4 bases and J by 15 bases, leaving 22 bases between them. From germline, CDR1 is LGHDT and CDR2 YNNKEL (reference sequence). There are 14 residues in the CDR3.